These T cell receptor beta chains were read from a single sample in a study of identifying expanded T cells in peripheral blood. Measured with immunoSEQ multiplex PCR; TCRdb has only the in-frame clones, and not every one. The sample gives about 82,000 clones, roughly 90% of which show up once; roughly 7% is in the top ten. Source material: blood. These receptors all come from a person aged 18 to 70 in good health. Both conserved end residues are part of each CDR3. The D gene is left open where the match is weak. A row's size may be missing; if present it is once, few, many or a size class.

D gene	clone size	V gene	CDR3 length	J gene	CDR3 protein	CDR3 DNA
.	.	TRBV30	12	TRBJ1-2	CAWSVREVRQSF	TGTGCCTGGAGTGTAAGAGAAGTGAGACAGTCCTTC
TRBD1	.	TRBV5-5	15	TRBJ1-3	CASSPRDSSGNTIYF	TGTGCCAGCAGCCCCCGGGACAGTTCTGGAAACACCATATATTTT
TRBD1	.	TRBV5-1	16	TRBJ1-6	CASSYTTGQGNSPLHF	TGCGCCAGCAGCTATACTACGGGACAGGGGAATTCACCCCTCCACTTT
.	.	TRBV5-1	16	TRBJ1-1	CASSPTGNQLNTEAFF	TGCGCCAGCAGTCCGACCGGGAATCAATTGAACACTGAAGCTTTCTTT
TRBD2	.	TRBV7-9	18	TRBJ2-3	CASSLASGGSASTDTQYF	TGTGCCAGCAGCTTAGCCAGCGGGGGGAGCGCTAGCACAGATACGCAGTATTTT
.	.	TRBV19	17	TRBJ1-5	CASRNTPQGVGNQPQHF	TGTGCCAGTAGAAATACACCTCAGGGAGTAGGCAATCAGCCCCAGCATTTT
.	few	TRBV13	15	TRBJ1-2	CASSLGQGANYGYTF	TGTGCCAGCAGCTTAGGGCAAGGGGCTAACTATGGCTACACCTTC
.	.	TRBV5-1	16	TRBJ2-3	CASSYPKRGAGDTQYF	TGCGCCAGCAGTTATCCAAAACGAGGGGCGGGGGATACGCAGTATTTT
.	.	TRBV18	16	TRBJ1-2	CASSPFDSPQAYGYTF	TGTGCCAGCTCACCCTTCGACAGCCCCCAGGCCTATGGCTACACCTTC
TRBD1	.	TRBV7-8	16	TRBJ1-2	CASSLERDSDGYGYTF	TGTGCCAGCAGCTTAGAGCGGGACAGCGACGGGTATGGCTACACCTTC
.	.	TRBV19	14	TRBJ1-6	CASSVSSGNSPLHF	TGTGCCAGTAGTGTTAGCTCCGGGAATTCACCCCTCCACTTT
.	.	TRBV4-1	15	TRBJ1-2	CASSQDPNLNYGYTF	TGCGCCAGCAGCCAAGATCCCAACCTCAACTATGGCTACACCTTC
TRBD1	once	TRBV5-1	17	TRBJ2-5	CASSSLPGTGGEETQYF	TGCGCCAGCAGCTCTCTCCCCGGGACAGGGGGCGAGGAGACCCAGTACTTC
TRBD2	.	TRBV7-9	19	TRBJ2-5	CASSFSSGLAGGPVETQYF	TGTGCCAGCAGCTTTTCGTCAGGACTAGCGGGGGGGCCGGTAGAGACCCAGTACTTC
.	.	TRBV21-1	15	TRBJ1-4	CASSKEREGGEKLFF	TGTGCCAGCAGCAAAGAACGTGAAGGTGGGGAAAAACTGTTTTTT